This T cell receptor (beta chain) was captured by sequencing in a study of CD8 T cells in Susac syndrome. Study-level background: Susac syndrome patients were untreated, on corticosteroids with some adding intravenous immunoglobulin, or on intravenous immunoglobulin only.

A quantity of about 0.45 to 1 ug RNA underwent reverse transcription using random hexamers. TCRdb used MiXCR to reprocess the immunoSEQ multiplex PCR reads, holding one entry per CDR3 protein. The sample lists tens of thousands of distinct CDR3 sequences, roughly 96% occurring once. Germline lookup yields CDR1 MNHEY and CDR2 SMNVEV (reference sequence). With V trimmed by 4 bases and J by 9 bases, 11 bases remained unmatched. This CDR3 has 15 residues. Bulk CD8+ and CD4+ cells came from magnetic negative isolation; CD8+ TEMRA by FACS. The TCR sequence derives from a human donor with Susac syndrome. Sample: CD8+ T cells from PBMCs. The chain joins TRBV27 to TRBJ2-3; 9 nucleotides match TRBD1. This CDR3 reads CASSSAGTGFETQYF. The CDR3 region has the DNA TGTGCCAGCAGTTCCGCCGGGACAGGGTTTGAGACGCAGTATTTT.